These 30 T cell receptor beta chains came from one sample sequenced in a study of neoadjuvant anti-PD-1 for oral cavity cancer. Here immunoSEQ multiplex PCR was the method, and the copy in TCRdb shows in-frame clones only, minus some. This table has 7,200 or so clones, over 70% appearing once. Material: PBMCs, obtained before nivolumab (anti-PD-1) treatment. Receptor source: a person aged 35-80 years with oral cavity squamous cell carcinoma.

The V call is TRBV9, the J call TRBJ2-3; D possibly corresponds to TRBD2 (7 bases). Trimming removed 3 bases from V and 6 bases from J, with 14 bases in between. The length of the CDR3 is 14 residues. The germline CDR1 and CDR2 sequences are SGDLS and YYNGEE. Here the CDR3 reads CASSAGGLGDTQYF. CDR3 nucleotides: TGTGCCAGCAGCGCCGGGGGGCTCGGGGATACGCAGTATTTT.

The chain joins TRBV19 to TRBJ2-1; 14 bases agree with TRBD2. CDR1 is LNHDA and CDR2 is SQIVND in the germline V gene (reference sequence). With V trimmed by 1 base and J by 10 bases, 3 bases remained unmatched. The CDR3 spans 15 residues. The CDR3 protein is CASSIGLAGGHEQFF. The CDR3 DNA reads TGTGCCAGTAGTATAGGACTAGCGGGGGGGCACGAGCAGTTCTTC.

The chain combines TRBV5-1 with TRBJ1-1, with 7 bases identical to TRBD1. Trimming at V came to 4 bases and at J to 5 bases, leaving 8 bases not matched to a gene. CDR3 length: 14 amino acids. Germline loops: CDR1 SGHRS, CDR2 YFSETQ. The CDR3 DNA reads as TGCGCCAGCAGCAAGAAAACAGGGGAAACTGAAGCTTTCTTT. It translates to CASSKKTGETEAFF.

The chain joins TRBV4-1 to TRBJ1-2; D might be TRBD1 (5 bases). In germline, CDR1 is MGHRA, CDR2 YSYEKL. Trimming stripped 1 base from V and 6 bases from J, with 9 bases between. The CDR3 runs 13 residues. The CDR3 region is CASSQGQGNGYTF. In DNA, the CDR3 is TGCGCCAGCAGCCAAGGGCAGGGAAATGGCTACACCTTC.

The rearrangement uses TRBV6-1 and TRBJ1-3; D gene unclear. V shed 3 bases and J shed 3 bases, with 12 bases lying between them. CDR1 and CDR2 from the germline V gene are MNHNS and SASEGT. The CDR3 totals 15 residues. Here the CDR3 DNA reads TGTGCCAGCAGTGAGAGGGAACCGGGTGGAAACACCATATATTTT. As protein: CASSEREPGGNTIYF.

This chain links TRBV7-9 with TRBJ1-2; D is ambiguous. CDR3 length: 14 amino acids. V was cut by 0 bases and J by 6 bases, with 11 bases left in between. CDR1 is SEHNR and CDR2 is FQNEAQ in the germline V gene (reference sequence). The CDR3 is CASSLAPASDGYTF. The CDR3 nucleotides are TGTGCCAGCAGCTTAGCCCCAGCCTCAGATGGCTACACCTTC. The entire variable domain, with the rest obtained from reference TRBV7-9 and TRBJ1-2, is as follows: DTGVSQNPRHKITKRGQNVTFRCDPISEHNRLYWYRQTLGQGPEFLTYFQNEAQLEKSRLLSDRFSAERPKGSFSTLEIQRTEQGDSAMYLCASSLAPASDGYTFGSGTRLTVV.

This clone was detected only a few times. J is TRBJ1-5 and V is TRBV19; no reliable D call. Trimming left V 10 bases short and J 4 bases short, with 14 bases between. Germline V CDR1 and CDR2: LNHDA, SQIVND (reference sequence). The CDR3 runs to 13 residues. The CDR3 sequence is CATQFGGNQPQHF. The CDR3 region has the DNA TGTGCCACCCAATTCGGAGGGAATCAGCCCCAGCATTTT.

V usage is TRBV30 and J usage is TRBJ1-1; no firm D call. The V end was cut by 3 bases, the J end by 2 bases, with 7 bases between. Looked up from germline, CDR1 is GTSNPN and CDR2 is SVGIG (reference sequence). The CDR3 loop spans 12 amino acids. The CDR3 region is CAWRSGNTEAFF. In DNA, the CDR3 is TGTGCCTGGAGGTCCGGAAACACTGAAGCTTTCTTT.

The chain combines TRBV7-2 with TRBJ2-5; 8 nucleotides align to TRBD2. Unmatched junction bases numbered 8, after V lost 6 bases and J lost 5 bases. Germline CDR1 is SGHTA and CDR2 is FQGNSA. The CDR3 spans 14 residues. The CDR3 sequence is CASRSSGGGETQYF. For the CDR3, the DNA is TGTGCCAGCAGGAGTTCGGGCGGGGGGGAGACCCAGTACTTC. Drawing the rest from reference TRBV7-2 and TRBJ2-5, the complete variable domain is GAGVSQSPSNKVTEKGKDVELRCDPISGHTALYWYRQSLGQGLEFLIYFQGNSAPDKSGLPSDRFSAERTGGSVSTLTIQRTQQEDSAVYLCASRSSGGGETQYFGPGTRLLVL.

V is TRBV10-1 and J is TRBJ2-2; 12 bases fit TRBD2. The CDR3 extends over 16 amino acids. Trimming took 5 bases from V and 6 from J; bases not matched to a gene: 7. The germline CDR1 and CDR2 sequences are WNHNN and SYGVQD (reference sequence). CDR3 in amino acids: CASSLTSGGDSGELFF. Here the CDR3 DNA reads TGCGCCAGCAGTCTGACTAGCGGGGGTGATTCCGGGGAGCTGTTTTTT.

The chain has TRBV5-6 and TRBJ1-1; TRBD1 matches at 7 bases. V lost 5 bases to trimming and J lost 1 base; unmatched junction nucleotides: 8. The CDR3 runs 15 residues. Germline V lookup: CDR1 SGHDT, CDR2 YYEEEE. This CDR3 reads CASRSVDRTNTEAFF. The DNA of the CDR3 is TGTGCCAGCAGGTCCGTGGACAGGACGAACACTGAAGCTTTCTTT.

J is TRBJ1-1 and V is TRBV5-1; D unresolved. CDR1 SGHRS and CDR2 YFSETQ come from the germline V gene. The CDR3 length is 12 residues. Trimming stripped 4 bases from V and 8 bases from J, with 12 bases between. The DNA of the CDR3 is TGCGCCAGCAGCGGAAGGGATTACGAAGCTTTCTTT. It specifies CASSGRDYEAFF.

The rearrangement joins TRBV5-5 to TRBJ2-7; the D is unclear. Germline loops: CDR1 SGHKS, CDR2 YYEKEE (reference sequence). The length of the CDR3 is 11 residues. Trimming pared 4 bases from V and 0 bases from J, leaving 2 bases between. The CDR3 sequence is CASSTSYEQYF. DNA of the CDR3: TGTGCCAGCAGCACCTCCTACGAGCAGTACTTC.

This clone was detected only a few times. V gene TRBV10-3 combines with J gene TRBJ1-1; D gene uncertain. V lost 7 bases, J lost 1 base, and 13 bases lay in between. CDR1 is ENHRY, CDR2 SYGVKD, per germline. The CDR3 has 14 residues. The CDR3 reads CAIMDGRENTEAFF. The CDR3 nucleotides are TGTGCCATCATGGATGGCCGGGAGAACACTGAAGCTTTCTTT.

The rearrangement uses TRBV6-6 and TRBJ1-5; tentative D call: TRBD1 (5 bases). This CDR3 has 15 amino acids. V was clipped by 5 bases and J by 4 bases, with 15 bases between them. CDR1 is MNHNY and CDR2 is SVGAGI in the germline V gene (reference sequence). The CDR3 bases are TGTGCCAGCAGTGGGACCGGGTCCCGAAATCAGCCCCAGCATTTT. Its protein is CASSGTGSRNQPQHF.

The chain links TRBV5-6 to TRBJ2-3; 7 positions match TRBD2. J gave up 0 bases and V 4 bases, and 2 bases lay outside the gene matches. The CDR3 consists of 14 residues. CDR1 and CDR2 (germline): SGHDT, YYEEEE. The CDR3 DNA reads TGTGCCAGCAGCCATAGCGGGAGCACAGATACGCAGTATTTT. Translating gives CASSHSGSTDTQYF. Full variable domain (outside the CDR3, taken from reference TRBV5-6 and TRBJ2-3): DAGVTQSPTHLIKTRGQQVTLRCSPKSGHDTVSWYQQALGQGPQFIFQYYEEEERQRGNFPDRFSGHQFPNYSSELNVNALLLGDSALYLCASSHSGSTDTQYFGPGTRLTVL.

V gene TRBV18 combines with J gene TRBJ1-3; 7 positions match TRBD1. Germline CDR1 is KGHSH and CDR2 is LQKENI. CDR3 length: 15 amino acids. V shed 6 bases and J 0 bases; nucleotides not matched to a gene: 5. This CDR3 reads CASSPGQNSGNTIYF. The DNA for the CDR3 is TGTGCCAGCTCCCCGGGACAGAACTCTGGAAACACCATATATTTT.

This clone showed up just once. This chain uses TRBV2 with TRBJ2-1, with 16 bases aligning to TRBD2. J gave up 5 bases and V 4 bases, and 5 bases lay outside the gene matches. The CDR3 totals 17 residues. Germline assignment: CDR1 SNHLY and CDR2 FYNNEI. The CDR3 protein is CASSGGTSGGGNNEQFF. The CDR3 bases are TGTGCCAGCAGTGGAGGGACTAGCGGGGGGGGAAACAATGAGCAGTTCTTC.

This clone was recorded only once. The chain has TRBV6-1 and TRBJ1-5; no clear D. Germline V lookup: CDR1 MNHNS, CDR2 SASEGT. Trimming pared 0 bases from V and 4 bases from J, leaving 13 bases between. This CDR3 has 16 residues. The CDR3: CASSEAMGVRNQPQHF. CDR3 DNA sequence: TGTGCCAGCAGTGAAGCCATGGGAGTTCGGAATCAGCCCCAGCATTTT.

The gene calls are TRBV19 and TRBJ1-4; 8 bases are shared with TRBD1. The trim removed 9 bases at V and 7 bases at J, leaving 7 bases unmatched. The CDR3 length is 13 residues. Per germline, CDR1 LNHDA and CDR2 SQIVND (reference sequence). CDR3 coding DNA: TGTGCCAGCGTTGACAGGGGTGTTGAAAAACTGTTTTTT. Protein product: CASVDRGVEKLFF.

The chain is built from TRBV10-3 and TRBJ2-5; a possible D gene is TRBD1 (5 bases). The CDR3 is 12 residues long. Per germline, CDR1 ENHRY and CDR2 SYGVKD. The V gene lost 4 bases and the J gene lost 5 bases, with 8 bases spanning the gap. The CDR3 coding sequence is TGTGCCATCAGTGGACCAGGGGAGACCCAGTACTTC. Protein product: CAISGPGETQYF.

By frequency in the sample, this clone is large. The J gene is TRBJ1-2, the V gene TRBV27; 8 positions agree with TRBD1. This CDR3 comprises 14 residues. The V gene end was trimmed by 0 bases and the J gene end by 7 bases; junction bases not matched to a gene: 4. Germline values: CDR1 MNHEY, CDR2 SMNVEV (reference sequence). The CDR3 spells CASSLSTGARGYTF. Here the CDR3 DNA reads TGTGCCAGCAGTTTATCGACAGGGGCGCGTGGCTACACCTTC.

CDR3 in amino acids: CASSYQHGPETQYF. CDR3 bases: TGTGCCAGCAGTTACCAGCACGGTCCAGAGACCCAGTACTTC. The V call is TRBV6-5, the J call TRBJ2-5, with D uncertain. Trimming removed 2 bases from V and 4 bases from J, with 11 bases in between. Germline values: CDR1 MNHEY, CDR2 SVGAGI. The CDR3 sequence is 14 residues long.

The rearrangement joins TRBV6-6 to TRBJ1-1; 7 bases fit TRBD1. The CDR3 spans 14 residues. V was clipped by 5 bases and J by 3 bases; unmatched bases: 6. CDR1 and CDR2 from the germline V gene are MNHNY and SVGAGI (reference sequence). In DNA, the CDR3 is TGTGCCAGCAGTATACAGGGGACGTACACTGAAGCTTTCTTT. Its protein is CASSIQGTYTEAFF.

The rearrangement uses TRBV6-1 and TRBJ1-6, with D hard to call. The CDR3 has 17 residues. Germline CDR1 reads MNHNS; CDR2 reads SASEGT. Trimming removed 0 bases at V and 7 bases at J, with 16 bases between. The CDR3 region has the DNA TGTGCCAGCAGTGAAGCTCTGGTAGGGATGTCGAATTCACCCCTCCACTTT. Translation: CASSEALVGMSNSPLHF.

This clone has just one count. The V gene is TRBV19, the J gene TRBJ1-2; tentative D call: TRBD1 (6 bases). Germline V CDR1 and CDR2: LNHDA, SQIVND (reference sequence). Trimming left V 3 bases short and J 8 bases short, with 13 bases between. CDR3 size: 13 residues. CDR3 loop: CASSIRGQGGYTF. CDR3 nucleotides: TGTGCCAGTAGTATCCGGGGCCAGGGGGGCTACACCTTC.

The V gene is TRBV5-6, the J gene TRBJ1-4; D might be TRBD1 (5 bases). V shed 0 bases and J shed 4 bases, with 7 bases lying between them. The CDR3 contains 14 residues. Germline CDR1 and CDR2: SGHDT and YYEEEE. The CDR3 DNA follows: TGTGCCAGCAGCTTGGAGGGGATTAATGAAAAACTGTTTTTT. Its translation: CASSLEGINEKLFF.

The chain employs TRBV5-4 and TRBJ1-4, with 8 bases lining up with TRBD1. The CDR3 totals 15 residues. J gave up 1 base and V 3 bases, and 2 bases lay outside the gene matches. Germline CDR1 reads SGHNT; CDR2 reads YYREEE (reference sequence). The CDR3 DNA follows: TGTGCCAGCAGCTCAGGACAGGGAACTAATGAAAAACTGTTTTTT. Protein: CASSSGQGTNEKLFF. The full variable domain, completed using reference TRBV5-4 and TRBJ1-4, is ETGVTQSPTHLIKTRGQQVTLRCSSQSGHNTVSWYQQALGQGPQFIFQYYREEENGRGNFPPRFSGLQFPNYSSELNVNALELDDSALYLCASSSGQGTNEKLFFGSGTQLSVL.

In its sample, this clone was seen once. This rearrangement joins TRBV6-4 to TRBJ1-5; D is ambiguous. The germline V gene encodes CDR1 MRHNA and CDR2 SNTAGT. V lost 6 bases and J lost 0, with 21 bases in between. CDR3 size: 18 residues. CDR3 amino acids: CASSPWGTVRNSNQPQHF. The CDR3 nucleotides are TGTGCCAGCAGCCCCTGGGGAACAGTCAGAAATAGCAATCAGCCCCAGCATTTT.

The chain is built from TRBV27 and TRBJ1-2, with TRBD1 matching 7 bases. J lost 2 bases, V lost 1 base, and 4 bases had no gene match. Looked up from germline, CDR1 is MNHEY and CDR2 is SMNVEV (reference sequence). This CDR3 has 15 residues. Here the CDR3 reads CASSLFGTENYGYTF. CDR3 coding DNA: TGTGCCAGCAGTTTATTCGGGACAGAGAACTATGGCTACACCTTC.